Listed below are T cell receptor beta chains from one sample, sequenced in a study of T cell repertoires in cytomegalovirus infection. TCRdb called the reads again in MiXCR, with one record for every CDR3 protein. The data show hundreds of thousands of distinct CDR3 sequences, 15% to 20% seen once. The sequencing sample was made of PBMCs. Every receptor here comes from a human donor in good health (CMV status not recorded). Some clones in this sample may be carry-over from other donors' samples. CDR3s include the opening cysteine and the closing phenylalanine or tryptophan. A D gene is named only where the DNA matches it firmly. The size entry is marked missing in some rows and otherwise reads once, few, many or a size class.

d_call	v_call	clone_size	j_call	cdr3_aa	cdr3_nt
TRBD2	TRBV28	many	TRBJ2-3	CASSSPGLAGGGDTQYF	TGTGCCAGCAGTTCCCCGGGACTAGCGGGGGGCGGAGATACGCAGTATTTT
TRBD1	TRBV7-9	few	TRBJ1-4	CASSLDPGTATNEKLFF	TGTGCCAGCAGCTTAGACCCGGGGACAGCAACTAATGAAAAACTGTTTTTT
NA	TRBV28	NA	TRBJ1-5	CASSFSGRDSNQPQHF	TGTGCCAGCAGTTTTTCCGGACGGGATAGCAATCAGCCCCAGCATTTT
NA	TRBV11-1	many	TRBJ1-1	CASSSGTSGGDTEAFF	TGTGCCAGCAGCTCGGGGACGTCCGGAGGGGACACTGAAGCTTTCTTT
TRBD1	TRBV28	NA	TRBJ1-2	CASRGQVYGYTF	TGTGCCAGCAGGGGACAGGTCTATGGCTACACCTTC
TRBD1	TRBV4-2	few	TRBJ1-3	CASSQDQGGTGNTIYF	TGTGCCAGCAGCCAAGATCAGGGGGGAACCGGAAACACCATATATTTT
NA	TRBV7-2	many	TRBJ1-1	CASSPTPGTEAFF	TGTGCCAGCAGCCCCACGCCGGGGACTGAAGCTTTCTTT
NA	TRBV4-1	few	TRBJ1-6	CASSQGRSPLHF	TGCGCCAGCAGCCAAGGGAGGTCACCCCTCCACTTT
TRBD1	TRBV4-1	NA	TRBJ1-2	CASSQGDRGNYGYTF	TGCGCCAGCAGCCAAGGCGACAGGGGCAACTATGGCTACACCTTC
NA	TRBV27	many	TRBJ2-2	CASSLRANTGELFF	TGTGCCAGCAGTTTGCGTGCAAACACCGGGGAGCTGTTTTTT
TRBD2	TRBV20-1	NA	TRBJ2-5	CSAPRGAVETQYF	TGCAGTGCCCCGCGGGGGGCGGTGGAGACCCAGTACTTC
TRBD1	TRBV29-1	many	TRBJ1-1	CSVEEGRGTAFF	TGCAGCGTTGAAGAGGGCAGGGGGACGGCTTTCTTT
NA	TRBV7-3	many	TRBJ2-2	CASSLGGNQNTGELFF	TGTGCCAGCAGCTTAGGAGGGAATCAGAACACCGGGGAGCTGTTTTTT
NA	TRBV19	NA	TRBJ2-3	CASSTLGASTSTDTQYF	TGTGCCAGTAGCACTCTTGGCGCTTCAACTAGCACAGATACGCAGTATTTT
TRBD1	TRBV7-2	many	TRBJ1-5	CASSLAAGTGGSAQPQHF	TGTGCCAGCAGCTTAGCCGCGGGGACAGGGGGCTCGGCTCAGCCCCAGCATTTT
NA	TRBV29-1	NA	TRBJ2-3	CSVVGATRADTQYF	TGCAGCGTGGTCGGGGCAACTAGGGCGGATACGCAGTATTTT
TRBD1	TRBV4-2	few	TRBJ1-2	CASSQPPGQHYTF	TGTGCCAGCAGCCAACCTCCGGGACAGCACTACACCTTC
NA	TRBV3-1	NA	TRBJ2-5	CASSQAILQRETQYF	TGTGCCAGCAGCCAAGCGATACTACAGAGGGAGACCCAGTACTTC
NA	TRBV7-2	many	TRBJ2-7	CASSLASAVEQYF	TGTGCCAGCAGCTTAGCGTCGGCGGTCGAGCAGTACTTC
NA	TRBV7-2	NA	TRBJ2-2	CASSLDYLTTGELFF	TGTGCCAGCAGCTTAGACTACCTAACCACCGGGGAGCTGTTTTTT
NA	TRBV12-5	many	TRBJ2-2	CASGFPVSPGTGELFF	TGTGCTAGTGGTTTCCCCGTTAGTCCGGGGACCGGGGAGCTGTTTTTT
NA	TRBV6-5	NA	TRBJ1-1	CASAGDTLGTEAFF	TGTGCCAGCGCGGGAGACACCCTGGGCACTGAAGCTTTCTTT
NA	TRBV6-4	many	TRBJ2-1	CASSADGEVGEQFF	TGTGCCAGCAGTGCCGACGGGGAGGTTGGTGAGCAGTTCTTC